This T cell receptor (beta chain) is drawn from a study of T cell responses to AZD1222 COVID-19 vaccine. CDR1 and CDR2 (germline): KGHDR, SFDVKD. V gave up 6 bases and J gave up 4 bases; unmatched junction bases: 7. CDR3 length: 14 residues. Study conclusions and caveats: Receipt of two AZD1222 doses was followed by a rise in Spike-specific TCR breadth and depth. Donor demographics were predominantly white British with a female majority; clonal diversity may be underestimated. Across the whole spike, CD4 TCRs peaked at regions 160-218 and 743-854.

TCRdb's table, derived via immunoSEQ multiplex PCR, lists solely in-frame clones and lacks some. The table records over 150,000 clones, roughly nine tenths of them present only once. Notes on this clone: The antigen is not known.

The clonotype comes from an adult in good health. The sample was peripheral blood, taken on day 0 of AZD1222 vaccination. The V gene is TRBV24-1, the J gene TRBJ1-2; TRBD1 aligns across 7 bases. The CDR3 loop reads CATSPGGRSYGYTF. Written as DNA, the CDR3 is TGTGCCACCAGTCCAGGGGGGCGCAGCTATGGCTACACCTTC.